This T cell receptor beta chain was identified during a study of blood T cells in healthy people across ages. Extracted total RNA amounted to at least 5.5 micrograms for each sample. Regarding this clonotype: No conserved phenylalanine or tryptophan is present at the end of the CDR3, so a read error is the likely explanation.

It was with a sample-barcoded 5' primer and a J-beta primer mix that a second PCR of roughly 6 to 12 cycles was run. Each of the cDNA molecules was tagged by a template-switch adaptor with 12 random nucleotides. Using its own MiXCR run on the 5' RACE reads, TCRdb lists one record per CDR3 protein. The sample contains 1.5 million or so distinct CDR3 sequences, around 40% of which appear only once. V lost 5 bases and J 6 bases, leaving 13 bases between the germline ends. CDR3 length: 13 residues. Germline CDR1 and CDR2: SGHTA and FQGNSA. What was sequenced was blood. This TCR came from a woman younger than 35 in good health. The chain joins TRBV7-2 to TRBJ1-2; D is undetermined. The CDR3 DNA reads TGTGCCAGCAGCGCACAATCTGTCGATGGCTACACCTCC. Protein sequence: CASSAQSVDGYTS.